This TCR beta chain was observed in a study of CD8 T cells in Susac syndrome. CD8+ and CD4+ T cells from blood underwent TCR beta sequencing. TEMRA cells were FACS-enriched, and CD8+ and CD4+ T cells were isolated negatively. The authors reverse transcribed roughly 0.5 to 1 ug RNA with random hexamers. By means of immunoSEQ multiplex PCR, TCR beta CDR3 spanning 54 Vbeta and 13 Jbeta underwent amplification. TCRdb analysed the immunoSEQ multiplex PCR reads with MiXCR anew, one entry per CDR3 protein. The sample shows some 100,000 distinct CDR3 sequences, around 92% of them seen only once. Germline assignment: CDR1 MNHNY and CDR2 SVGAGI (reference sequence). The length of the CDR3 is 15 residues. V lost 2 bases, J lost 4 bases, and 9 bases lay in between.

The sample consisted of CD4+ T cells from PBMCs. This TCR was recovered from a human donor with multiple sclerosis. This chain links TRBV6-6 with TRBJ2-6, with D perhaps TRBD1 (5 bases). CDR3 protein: CASSYVGAGANVLTF. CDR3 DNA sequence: TGTGCCAGCAGTTACGTTGGGGCCGGGGCCAACGTCCTGACTTTC.